This TCR beta chain originates from a study of blood T cell repertoires in COVID-19. CDR3 length: 16 residues. The germline gives CDR1 KGHSH, CDR2 LQKENI. J gave up 7 bases and V 4 bases, and 11 bases lay outside the gene matches. Data came from immunoSEQ multiplex PCR; TCRdb stores just in-frame clones and leaves some out. The data show 12,000 or so clones, with around 83% seen just once and roughly 5.1% held by the top ten. This sequence joins TRBV18 and TRBJ2-5; 11 positions match TRBD2. The source is a human donor in a cohort sampled during active COVID-19. Sequencing input: peripheral blood. The CDR3 DNA follows: TGTGCCAGCTCACTCCAGTCTAGCGGGGGGCCCGGGACCCAGTACTTC. Protein sequence: CASSLQSSGGPGTQYF.